One sample yielded the 21 T cell receptor beta chains listed below, sequenced in a study of shared T cell receptors in the human thymus (dated by TCRdb to the early 2020s). The protocol used for the library was the immunoSEQ multiplex PCR assay. The clones in this table, taken by TCRdb from immuneACCESS, are in-frame only. Not every clone is retained; where verified, under half of the shortfall comes from an unresolved V gene, and the cause of the rest is unknown. This sample lists about 660,000 clones; more than 75% were detected once. The top ten constitute about 0.01% of the sample. The sample was also reused in another study, on human thymus T cells.

The sequenced sample consisted of thymocytes. The origin of the receptors is a boy under two years old with a congenital heart defect. Donor details come from another sample of the same person, matched by shared clones.

The rearrangement joins TRBV10-3 to TRBJ2-7; perhaps TRBD2 as D (6 bases). V dropped 2 bases and J dropped 2 bases, with 19 bases sitting between them. The CDR3 extends over 17 amino acids. Looked up from germline, CDR1 is ENHRY and CDR2 is SYGVKD. CDR3 loop: CAISEVRGRHGPYEQYF. The CDR3 DNA follows: TGTGCCATCAGTGAGGTTCGGGGGAGACACGGGCCCTACGAGCAGTACTTC.

The gene calls are TRBV27 and TRBJ1-1, with 8 positions matching TRBD1. V dropped 8 bases and J dropped 1; count of bases not matched to a gene: 9. Looked up from germline, CDR1 is MNHEY and CDR2 is SMNVEV (reference sequence). The CDR3 loop spans 15 amino acids. As DNA, the CDR3 is TGTGCCAGCTTTTGTCGAGGGACAGGGAACACTGAAGCTTTCTTT. Translating gives CASFCRGTGNTEAFF.

This clone was detected only a few times. The chain employs TRBV5-6 and TRBJ2-1; TRBD1 aligns across 9 bases. Unmatched junction bases numbered 4, after V lost 4 bases and J lost 2 bases. Germline V gives CDR1 SGHDT, CDR2 YYEEEE. CDR3 length: 15 amino acids. The CDR3, as DNA: TGTGCCAGCAGCACCGGGACAGGGCCCTACAATGAGCAGTTCTTC. It yields the protein CASSTGTGPYNEQFF.

V and J are TRBV5-6 and TRBJ2-7, with D possibly being TRBD2 (5 bases). Per the germline V gene, CDR1 is SGHDT and CDR2 is YYEEEE. Trimming took 0 bases from V and 6 from J, leaving 13 bases between them. The CDR3 loop spans 14 amino acids. CDR3 region: CASSLGTGSTEQYF. The DNA for the CDR3 is TGTGCCAGCAGCTTGGGGACTGGCTCCACCGAGCAGTACTTC.

This sequence joins TRBV7-2 and TRBJ2-7; possible D gene TRBD2, 6 bases. The germline V and J ends were trimmed by 3 bases and 5 bases, with 14 bases remaining between them. CDR1 and CDR2 from the germline V gene are SGHTA and FQGNSA. The CDR3 extends over 14 amino acids. The CDR3 sequence: CASSLGGKKNEQYF. The CDR3 coding sequence is TGTGCCAGCAGCTTGGGGGGAAAGAAGAACGAGCAGTACTTC.

The rearrangement uses TRBV11-3 and TRBJ2-7; TRBD2 matches 10 bases. The CDR3 loop spans 17 amino acids. V was clipped by 7 bases and J by 3 bases; unmatched bases: 15. CDR1 is SGHNT, CDR2 YENEEA, per germline. CDR3 in amino acids: CASTLAPEREGNYEQYF. In nucleotides, the CDR3 is TGTGCCAGCACCCTAGCCCCGGAGCGGGAGGGCAACTACGAGCAGTACTTC.

This chain links TRBV15 with TRBJ2-5, with TRBD2 matching over 7 bases. Germline CDR1 reads LNHNV; CDR2 reads YYDKDF (reference sequence). This CDR3 comprises 16 residues. Trimming removed 2 bases from V and 5 bases from J; junction bases left unmatched: 11. As DNA, the CDR3 is TGTGCCACCAGCAGATCGGGGGGACTGGCCTCGGAGACCCAGTACTTC. Protein sequence: CATSRSGGLASETQYF.

This clone was recorded once. The chain has TRBV11-2 and TRBJ2-3; 12 positions match TRBD1. V dropped 1 base and J dropped 1; count of bases not matched to a gene: 3. The length of the CDR3 is 17 residues. Germline CDR1 reads SGHAT; CDR2 reads FQNNGV. The CDR3 sequence: CASSLAGQGAGTDTQYF. The CDR3 DNA sequence: TGTGCCAGCAGCTTAGCGGGACAGGGGGCCGGCACAGATACGCAGTATTTT. Full variable domain (missing parts from reference TRBV11-2 and TRBJ2-3): EAGVAQSPRYKIIEKRQSVAFWCNPISGHATLYWYQQILGQGPKLLIQFQNNGVVDDSQLPKDRFSAERLKGVDSTLKIQPAKLEDSAVYLCASSLAGQGAGTDTQYFGPGTRLTVL.

The rearrangement links TRBV21-1 to TRBJ2-7; the D call TRBD2 from the table was never checked on the DNA. TRBV21-1 is marked as a pseudogene. The CDR3 runs 16 residues. The CDR3 loop is CASSKDMGAPTYEQYF. The CDR3 bases are TGTGCCAGCAGCAAGGATATGGGAGCTCCTACCTACGAGCAGTACTTC.

The chain combines TRBV4-3 with TRBJ2-2; D gene unclear. The germline V and J ends were trimmed by 1 base and 1 base, with 16 bases remaining between them. The germline gives CDR1 LGHNA, CDR2 YSLEER. The CDR3 length is 18 residues. The CDR3 sequence is CASSQVSRSPGNTGELFF. DNA for the CDR3: TGCGCCAGCAGCCAAGTATCGAGGTCCCCGGGGAACACCGGGGAGCTGTTTTTT.

The chain has TRBV12-5 and TRBJ1-4, with 9 positions matching TRBD1. V trimming: 6 bases; J trimming: 6 bases; junction bases outside the gene matches: 5. The CDR3 covers 14 residues. Germline V CDR1 and CDR2: LGHNT, FRNRAP. CDR3 DNA sequence: TGTGCTAGTGGCCTGGACAGGGGATATGAAAAACTGTTTTTT. Translating it yields CASGLDRGYEKLFF. The variable domain in full, completed from reference TRBV12-5 and TRBJ1-4, reads DARVTQTPRHKVTEMGQEVTMRCQPILGHNTVFWYRQTMMQGLELLAYFRNRAPLDDSGMPKDRFSAEMPDATLATLKIQPSEPRDSAVYFCASGLDRGYEKLFFGSGTQLSVL.

The V and J genes are TRBV11-3 and TRBJ2-1, with a possible D match to TRBD2 (10 bases). Trimming removed 5 bases at V and 8 bases at J, with 31 bases between. Germline-derived CDR1 and CDR2 are SGHNT and YENEEA. The CDR3 is 19 amino acids. This CDR3 is CASSHGQGTAGGPSDEQFF. The CDR3 region has the DNA TGTGCCAGCAGCCACGGACAGGGGACAGCGGGAGGGCCCTCCGATGAGCAGTTCTTC.

J is TRBJ2-1 and V is TRBV4-1; TRBD2 might be the D (5 bases). Germline V gene lookup returns CDR1 MGHRA and CDR2 YSYEKL. The V end was cut by 0 bases, the J end by 0 bases, with 18 bases between. This CDR3 is built from 19 residues. This CDR3 is CASSQEGQDGMSSYNEQFF. CDR3 nucleotides: TGCGCCAGCAGCCAAGAAGGTCAGGACGGGATGAGCTCCTACAATGAGCAGTTCTTC.

The chain couples TRBV2 to TRBJ1-2; D gene unclear. The CDR3 length is 13 residues. V lost 7 bases and J lost 1, with 10 bases in between. Germline CDR1 reads SNHLY; CDR2 reads FYNNEI. This CDR3 is CASNTVDNYGYTF. The CDR3 coding sequence is TGTGCCAGCAACACAGTCGATAACTATGGCTACACCTTC. Full variable domain (remainder filled in from reference TRBV2 and TRBJ1-2): EPEVTQTPSHQVTQMGQEVILRCVPISNHLYFYWYRQILGQKVEFLVSFYNNEISEKSEIFDDQFSVERPDGSNFTLKIRSTKLEDSAMYFCASNTVDNYGYTFGSGTRLTVV.

This clone was counted a few times. The chain uses TRBV5-1 and TRBJ2-5, with 10 bases aligning to TRBD2. This CDR3 comprises 15 residues. Trimming took 2 bases from V and 1 from J; bases not matched to a gene: 2. CDR1 and CDR2 from the germline V gene are SGHRS and YFSETQ. This CDR3 is CASSFQREGQETQYF. For the CDR3, the DNA is TGCGCCAGCAGCTTCCAGCGGGAGGGCCAAGAGACCCAGTACTTC.

J is TRBJ2-7 and V is TRBV4-3; 8 bases line up with TRBD1. V trimming: 1 base; J trimming: 2 bases; junction bases outside the gene matches: 7. The CDR3 is 16 amino acids. Germline values: CDR1 LGHNA, CDR2 YSLEER. The CDR3 sequence: CASSQGGDRGTYEQYF. For the CDR3, the DNA is TGCGCCAGCAGCCAAGGAGGAGACAGGGGTACCTACGAGCAGTACTTC.

Worth noting for this clone: Without the conserved terminal phenylalanine or tryptophan, this CDR3 likely stems from a read error. The rearrangement joins TRBV5-1 to TRBJ1-2, with 8 bases lining up with TRBD1. With 4 bases clipped from V and 3 bases from J, the junction kept 5 bases outside the gene matches. Germline loops: CDR1 SGHRS, CDR2 YFSETQ. The CDR3 has 14 amino acids. CDR3 sequence (DNA): TGCGCCAGCAGCCAACAGGGGGAAGACTATGGCTACACCCTC. This sequence encodes CASSQQGEDYGYTL.

The rearrangement joins TRBV9 to TRBJ2-3, with TRBD2 matching 11 bases. The CDR3 runs 16 residues. Losses at the gene ends were 4 bases for V and 2 bases for J; bases not matched to a gene: 6. Germline V lookup: CDR1 SGDLS, CDR2 YYNGEE. CDR3 loop: CASSFSSGGFTDTQYF. CDR3 sequence (DNA): TGTGCCAGCAGCTTCTCTAGCGGGGGGTTCACAGATACGCAGTATTTT.

The gene calls are TRBV5-1 and TRBJ1-4, with D possibly being TRBD1 (6 bases). The CDR3 runs 17 residues. The V end lost 5 bases, the J end lost 0 bases, and 17 bases lay between the germline ends. Germline-derived CDR1 and CDR2 are SGHRS and YFSETQ. The CDR3 nucleotides read TGCGCCAGCAGGGGGGGGCCCCCCAAATCAACTAATGAAAAACTGTTTTTT. Translation: CASRGGPPKSTNEKLFF.

The V and J genes are TRBV14 and TRBJ2-3, with D tentatively TRBD2 (5 bases). The V gene lost 0 bases and the J gene lost 6 bases, with 13 bases spanning the gap. Germline V gene lookup returns CDR1 SGHDN and CDR2 FVKESK. The CDR3 runs 15 residues. The CDR3 DNA is TGTGCCAGCAGCCAAGAGGAGGTGATTCCGGATACGCAGTATTTT. It codes for CASSQEEVIPDTQYF.

This clone was picked up one time. The V gene is TRBV5-1, the J gene TRBJ1-1; TRBD1 matches 8 bases. Germline values: CDR1 SGHRS, CDR2 YFSETQ. V trimming: 4 bases; J trimming: 1 base; junction bases outside the gene matches: 9. CDR3 size: 16 residues. The CDR3 loop is CASSPRGQVPNTEAFF. CDR3 bases: TGCGCCAGCAGCCCCAGGGGACAGGTACCGAACACTGAAGCTTTCTTT.